This T cell receptor (beta chain) was captured in a study of cytomegalovirus exposure and HLA in healthy donors. CDR1 SGDLS and CDR2 YYNGEE come from the germline V gene. V shed 3 bases and J 9 bases; nucleotides not matched to a gene: 11. The CDR3 length is 16 residues. Study results and limitations: Researchers reported in a later analysis that common viral pathogens appeared linked to several top clusters. It is likely that the observed cluster of highly shared sequence variants was a sequencing artifact.

The PCR ran on 60 Vbeta and 13 Jbeta primers. Profiling relied on immunoSEQ multiplex PCR, and the TCRdb table lists in-frame clones only, not all of them. Its table records roughly 69,000 clones. Of note for this clone: Antigen specificity is unknown.

The clonotype comes from a woman in her thirties in good health and CMV-seronegative. Sequencing used PBMCs. V gene TRBV9 combines with J gene TRBJ1-6; 8 bases match TRBD1. The CDR3: CASSARGTGGPSPLHF. Written as DNA, the CDR3 is TGTGCCAGCAGCGCGAGAGGGACAGGAGGGCCTTCACCCCTCCACTTT.